The 21 T cell receptor beta chains in this list originate from one sample, sequenced in a study of PD-L1 blockade in urothelial cancer. Clones were read by immunoSEQ multiplex PCR, and TCRdb kept only the in-frame ones, dropping some. The sample gives some 23,000 clones, approximately 82% of which show up once; roughly 1.6% is in the top ten. Time point of the sample: peripheral blood 6 weeks after treatment start. Sequenced material: PBMCs, taken around atezolizumab (anti-PD-L1) treatment. All receptors derive from a man between 65 and 85 years old with urothelial cancer.

The CDR3 sequence is CASSLTSGPYEQYF. For the CDR3, the DNA is TGTGCCAGCAGCTTAACTAGCGGACCCTACGAGCAGTACTTC. The J gene is TRBJ2-7, the V gene TRBV11-2; TRBD2 aligns across 8 bases. The CDR3 is made up of 14 amino acids. Trimming took 2 bases from V and 2 from J; bases not matched to a gene: 2. Looked up from germline, CDR1 is SGHAT and CDR2 is FQNNGV.

The V call is TRBV2, the J call TRBJ1-1, with 11 bases that match TRBD1. Per the germline V gene, CDR1 is SNHLY and CDR2 is FYNNEI. J was trimmed by 7 bases and V by 7 bases; bases with no gene match: 11. This CDR3 has 15 residues. This CDR3 reads CASNPRDRGFDEAFF. As DNA, the CDR3 is TGTGCCAGCAACCCTAGGGACAGGGGGTTCGATGAAGCTTTCTTT.

By frequency in the sample, this clone is medium-sized (0.01 to 0.1%). The chain has TRBV9 and TRBJ1-4; 7 nucleotides align to TRBD1. The CDR3 totals 15 residues. Germline CDR1 reads SGDLS; CDR2 reads YYNGEE. V dropped 0 bases and J dropped 7; count of bases not matched to a gene: 6. CDR3 residues: CASSVAGTEREKLFF. CDR3 coding DNA: TGTGCCAGCAGCGTAGCTGGGACAGAGCGTGAAAAACTGTTTTTT.

The J gene is TRBJ2-2, the V gene TRBV7-2; D may be TRBD2 (6 bases). This CDR3 has 14 amino acids. Germline CDR1 is SGHTA and CDR2 is FQGNSA. V lost 3 bases to trimming and J lost 8 bases, with 13 bases between them. The CDR3 sequence: CASSFGEVLGELFF. The CDR3 nucleotides are TGTGCCAGCAGCTTCGGGGAGGTTTTGGGGGAGCTGTTTTTT.

This chain uses TRBV5-1 with TRBJ2-7; perhaps TRBD1 as D (5 bases). Trimming shortened V by 6 bases and J by 0 bases, and 19 bases separated the two germline ends. The CDR3 covers 16 residues. Germline assignment: CDR1 SGHRS and CDR2 YFSETQ. CDR3 sequence: CASTHSGRGSSYEQYF. CDR3 in DNA: TGCGCCAGCACCCACTCCGGTAGGGGCAGCTCCTACGAGCAGTACTTC.

The V call is TRBV6-6, the J call TRBJ2-7, with 7 bases fitting TRBD2. Germline CDR1 reads MNHNY; CDR2 reads SVGAGI (reference sequence). The CDR3 totals 16 residues. V was pared by 0 bases and J by 4 bases, with 9 bases of the junction left unmatched. The DNA for the CDR3 is TGTGCCAGCAGTTACTCGCGGGAGAAGATGAATTACGAGCAGTACTTC. This gives the protein CASSYSREKMNYEQYF.

The chain recombines TRBV28 with TRBJ1-5; D call uncertain. Trimming pared 1 base from V and 5 bases from J, leaving 3 bases between. CDR3 size: 12 residues. The germline CDR1 and CDR2 sequences are MDHEN and SYDVKM. The CDR3 region has the DNA TGTGCCAGCAGTTTATCCTATCAGCCCCAGCATTTT. Protein product: CASSLSYQPQHF.

J is TRBJ2-2 and V is TRBV7-2; 7 nucleotides align to TRBD1. The germline V gene encodes CDR1 SGHTA and CDR2 FQGNSA. The ends lost 6 bases at V and 3 bases at J; junction bases unmatched: 4. CDR3 size: 14 residues. CDR3 in amino acids: CASSQTGDTGELFF. CDR3 bases: TGTGCCAGCAGTCAAACAGGGGACACCGGGGAGCTGTTTTTT.

The rearrangement joins TRBV9 to TRBJ2-1; a weak D match, TRBD2 (5 bases). Trimming took 0 bases from V and 1 from J, leaving 8 bases between them. In germline, CDR1 is SGDLS, CDR2 YYNGEE. This CDR3 is 15 amino acids long. CDR3 amino acids: CASSVAEESYNEQFF. The CDR3 DNA follows: TGTGCCAGCAGCGTAGCGGAGGAGTCCTACAATGAGCAGTTCTTC.

In its sample, this clone was seen a few times. V is TRBV5-5 and J is TRBJ1-3, with 8 bases fitting TRBD1. Per the germline V gene, CDR1 is SGHKS and CDR2 is YYEKEE (reference sequence). Unmatched junction bases numbered 12, after V lost 3 bases and J lost 4 bases. The length of the CDR3 is 17 residues. The CDR3 DNA reads as TGTGCCAGCAGCTCTGGTTACGGACAGGGACGAGGAAACACCATATATTTT. Its protein product is CASSSGYGQGRGNTIYF.

This clone showed up just a few times. This rearrangement joins TRBV9 to TRBJ1-1; no definite D call. The CDR3 is made up of 14 amino acids. V lost 0 bases, J lost 1 base, and 7 bases lay in between. Germline CDR1 is SGDLS and CDR2 is YYNGEE. The CDR3 spells CASSVVPGNTEAFF. In DNA, the CDR3 is TGTGCCAGCAGCGTAGTCCCAGGGAACACTGAAGCTTTCTTT.

This clone has just one count. The chain joins TRBV21-1 to TRBJ2-2; TRBD1 reflects the table's D call only, with no check against the DNA. TRBV21-1 constitutes a pseudogene. The CDR3 has 18 residues. This CDR3 reads CASSKGDRGHFPTGELFF. In nucleotides, the CDR3 is TGTGCCAGCAGCAAAGGGGACAGGGGGCACTTCCCCACCGGGGAGCTGTTTTTT.

The chain employs TRBV11-1 and TRBJ2-4; 7 positions agree with TRBD2. CDR1 is SGHAT and CDR2 is FQDESV in the germline V gene (reference sequence). With V trimmed by 1 base and J by 1 base, 1 base remained unmatched. This CDR3 spans 15 amino acids. CDR3 bases: TGTGCCAGCAGCTTAGAGGGAGGGGCCAAAAACATTCAGTACTTC. Its protein product is CASSLEGGAKNIQYF.

This clone appeared once. The chain is built from TRBV7-9 and TRBJ2-3; TRBD1 aligns across 11 bases. CDR3 length equals 15 residues. V trimming: 2 bases; J trimming: 10 bases; junction bases outside the gene matches: 8. From germline, CDR1 is SEHNR and CDR2 FQNEAQ (reference sequence). The CDR3 DNA reads TGTGCCAGCAGCTTAATGGCGGGACAGGGGGACGCGCAGTATTTT. Translating it yields CASSLMAGQGDAQYF.

The rearrangement uses TRBV19 and TRBJ2-1, with D hard to call. Germline assignment: CDR1 LNHDA and CDR2 SQIVND (reference sequence). This CDR3 region has 16 residues. Trimming stripped 4 bases from V and 7 bases from J, with 20 bases between. The chain's CDR3 is CASSKTTLLRNNEQFF. The CDR3 bases are TGTGCCAGTAGTAAGACGACTCTTCTCCGCAATAATGAGCAGTTCTTC.

This chain links TRBV18 with TRBJ1-2; 7 bases line up with TRBD1. V shed 5 bases and J 4 bases; nucleotides not matched to a gene: 4. The CDR3 runs 13 residues. Germline loops: CDR1 KGHSH, CDR2 LQKENI. As DNA, the CDR3 is TGTGCCAGCTCAGCCGGGACAGCCTATGGCTACACCTTC. It yields the protein CASSAGTAYGYTF.

CDR3 sequence reads: CASSLDGSVNEKLFF. CDR3 nucleotide sequence: TGCGCCAGCAGCCTTGATGGCAGTGTTAATGAAAAACTGTTTTTT. The chain has TRBV5-1 and TRBJ1-4; no firm D call. The CDR3 has 15 residues. Trimming removed 4 bases at V and 4 bases at J, with 14 bases between. Germline CDR1 and CDR2: SGHRS and YFSETQ.

This clone was detected only once. The chain recombines TRBV11-3 with TRBJ2-1; D perhaps matches TRBD1 (6 bases). The ends were cut back, 8 bases at V and 7 bases at J, with 15 bases in the middle. The CDR3 extends over 13 amino acids. In germline, CDR1 is SGHNT, CDR2 YENEEA. The CDR3 loop is CASARTDDNEQFF. The CDR3 DNA is TGTGCCAGCGCCAGGACAGATGATAATGAGCAGTTCTTC.

V gene TRBV6-5 combines with J gene TRBJ1-4; D remains unclear. The germline V gene has CDR1 MNHEY and CDR2 SVGAGI. Deletions cut 6 bases from V and 13 bases from J, with 24 bases between. The CDR3 runs 15 residues. The CDR3 DNA sequence: TGTGCCAGCAGCCGAACCTTGAACCCCGAGGGTGGACTGTTTTTT. Translation: CASSRTLNPEGGLFF.

V and J are TRBV4-1 and TRBJ1-1; 8 bases are shared with TRBD1. Germline V gene sequence: CDR1 MGHRA, CDR2 YSYEKL. Trimming took 6 bases from V and 4 from J; bases not matched to a gene: 7. CDR3 length equals 14 residues. The CDR3 DNA reads as TGCGCCAGCAGTCAGGGGGCTGGGTTCACTGAAGCTTTCTTT. Protein: CASSQGAGFTEAFF.

This chain's CDR3 is CASSLVLRTGGNTIYF. The DNA for the CDR3 is TGTGCCAGCAGCTTGGTGCTTAGGACAGGGGGAAACACCATATATTTT. V and J are TRBV5-5 and TRBJ1-3; 8 bases are a match to TRBD1. The CDR3 contains 16 residues. Trimming cost V 0 bases and J 4 bases; bases outside gene matches: 6. Germline CDR1 reads SGHKS; CDR2 reads YYEKEE (reference sequence). The variable domain in full, completed from reference TRBV5-5 and TRBJ1-3, reads DAGVTQSPTHLIKTRGQQVTLRCSPISGHKSVSWYQQVLGQGPQFIFQYYEKEERGRGNFPDRFSARQFPNYSSELNVNALLLGDSALYLCASSLVLRTGGNTIYFGEGSWLTVV.